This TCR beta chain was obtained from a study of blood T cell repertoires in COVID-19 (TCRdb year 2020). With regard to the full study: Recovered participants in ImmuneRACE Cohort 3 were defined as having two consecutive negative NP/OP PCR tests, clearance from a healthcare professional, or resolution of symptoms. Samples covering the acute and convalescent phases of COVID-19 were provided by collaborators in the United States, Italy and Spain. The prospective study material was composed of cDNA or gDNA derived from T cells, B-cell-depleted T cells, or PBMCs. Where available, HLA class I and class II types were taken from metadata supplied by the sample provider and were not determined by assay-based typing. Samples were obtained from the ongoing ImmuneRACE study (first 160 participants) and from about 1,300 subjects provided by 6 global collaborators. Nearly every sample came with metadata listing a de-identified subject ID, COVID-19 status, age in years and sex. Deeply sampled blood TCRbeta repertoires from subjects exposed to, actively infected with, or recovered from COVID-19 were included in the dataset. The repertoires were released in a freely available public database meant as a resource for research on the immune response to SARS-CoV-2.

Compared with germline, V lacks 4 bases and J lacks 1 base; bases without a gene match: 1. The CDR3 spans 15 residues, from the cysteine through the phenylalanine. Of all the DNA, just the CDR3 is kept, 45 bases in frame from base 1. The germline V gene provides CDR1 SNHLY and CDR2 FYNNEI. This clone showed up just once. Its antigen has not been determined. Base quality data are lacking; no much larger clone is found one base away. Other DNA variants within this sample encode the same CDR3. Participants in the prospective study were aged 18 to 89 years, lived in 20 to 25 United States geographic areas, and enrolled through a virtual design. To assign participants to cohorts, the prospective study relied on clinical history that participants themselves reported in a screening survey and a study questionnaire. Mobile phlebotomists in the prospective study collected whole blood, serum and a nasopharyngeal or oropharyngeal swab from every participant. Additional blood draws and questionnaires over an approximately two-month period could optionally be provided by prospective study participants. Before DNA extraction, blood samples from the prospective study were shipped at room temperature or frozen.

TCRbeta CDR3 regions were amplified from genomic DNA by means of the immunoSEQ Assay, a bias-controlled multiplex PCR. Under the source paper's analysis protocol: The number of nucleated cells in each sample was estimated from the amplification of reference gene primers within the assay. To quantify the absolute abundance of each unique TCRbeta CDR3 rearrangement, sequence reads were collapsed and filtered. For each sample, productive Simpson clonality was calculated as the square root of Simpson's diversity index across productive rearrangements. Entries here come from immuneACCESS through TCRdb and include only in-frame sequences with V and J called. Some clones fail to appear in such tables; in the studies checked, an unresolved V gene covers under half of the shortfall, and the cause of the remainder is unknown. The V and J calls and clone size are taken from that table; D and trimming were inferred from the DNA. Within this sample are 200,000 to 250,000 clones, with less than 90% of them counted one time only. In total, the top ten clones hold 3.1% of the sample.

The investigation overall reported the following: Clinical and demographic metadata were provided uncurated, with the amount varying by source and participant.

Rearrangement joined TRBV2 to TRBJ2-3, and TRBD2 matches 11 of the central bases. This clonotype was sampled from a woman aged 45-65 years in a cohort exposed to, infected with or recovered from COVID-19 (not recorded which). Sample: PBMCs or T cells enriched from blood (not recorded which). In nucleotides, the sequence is TGTGCCAGCAGTGTAGCGGGGGGGGGCACAGATACGCAGTATTTT. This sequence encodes CASSVAGGGTDTQYF. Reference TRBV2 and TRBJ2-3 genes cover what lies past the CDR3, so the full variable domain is EPEVTQTPSHQVTQMGQEVILRCVPISNHLYFYWYRQILGQKVEFLVSFYNNEISEKSEIFDDQFSVERPDGSNFTLKIRSTKLEDSAMYFCASSVAGGGTDTQYFGPGTRLTVL.